The sequence of this T cell receptor beta chain was determined in a study of CD8 T cells in Susac syndrome. There are a few counts of this clonotype. Reverse transcription of roughly 0.5 to 1 ug RNA was carried out with random hexamers. TCR beta CDR3 was amplified by immunoSEQ multiplex PCR. This amplification extended across 54 Vbeta and 13 Jbeta segments. TCRdb re-called the immunoSEQ multiplex PCR reads through MiXCR, storing one row per CDR3 protein. The sample yields around 130,000 distinct CDR3 sequences, over 75% seen once. Multiple sclerosis controls were treatment-naive patients with stable or active relapsing-remitting disease. V lost 0 bases, J lost 3 bases, and 7 bases lay in between. From germline, CDR1 is SGDLS and CDR2 YYNGEE. This CDR3 has 14 residues.

The sequence was collected from a human donor with multiple sclerosis. V gene TRBV9 combines with J gene TRBJ1-5; D may be TRBD1 (5 bases). The source material was CD8+ T cells from PBMCs. The DNA for the CDR3 is TGTGCCAGCAGCGTAGGGGGCCCCAATCAGCCCCAGCATTTT. This translates into CASSVGGPNQPQHF.